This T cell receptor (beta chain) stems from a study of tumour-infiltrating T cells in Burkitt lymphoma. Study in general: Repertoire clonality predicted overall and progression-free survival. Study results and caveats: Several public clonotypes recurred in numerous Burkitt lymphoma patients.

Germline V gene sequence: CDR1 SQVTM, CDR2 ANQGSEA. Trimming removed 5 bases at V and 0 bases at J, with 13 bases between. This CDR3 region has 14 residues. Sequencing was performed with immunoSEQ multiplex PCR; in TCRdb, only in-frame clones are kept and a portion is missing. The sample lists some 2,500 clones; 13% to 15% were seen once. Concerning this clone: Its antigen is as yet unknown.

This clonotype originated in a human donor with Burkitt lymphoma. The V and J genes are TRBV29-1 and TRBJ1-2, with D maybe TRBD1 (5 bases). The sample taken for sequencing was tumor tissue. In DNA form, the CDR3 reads TGCAGCGTTAGGGGAGGGGAAGCTAACTATGGCTACACCTTC. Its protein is CSVRGGEANYGYTF.